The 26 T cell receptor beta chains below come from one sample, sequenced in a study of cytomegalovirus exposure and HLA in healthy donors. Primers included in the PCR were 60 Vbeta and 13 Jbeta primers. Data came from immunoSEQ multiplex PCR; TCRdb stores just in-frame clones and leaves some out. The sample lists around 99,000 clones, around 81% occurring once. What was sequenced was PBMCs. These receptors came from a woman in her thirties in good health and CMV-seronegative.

Here the CDR3 DNA reads TGTGCCAGCAGTAAGGTGGGAGCGGGGACTTACAATGAGCAGTTCTTC. Translated: CASSKVGAGTYNEQFF. The chain employs TRBV27 and TRBJ2-1; 7 bases fit TRBD2. The germline V gene has CDR1 MNHEY and CDR2 SMNVEV (reference sequence). The V gene end was trimmed by 5 bases and the J gene end by 4 bases; junction bases not matched to a gene: 11. The CDR3 totals 16 residues.

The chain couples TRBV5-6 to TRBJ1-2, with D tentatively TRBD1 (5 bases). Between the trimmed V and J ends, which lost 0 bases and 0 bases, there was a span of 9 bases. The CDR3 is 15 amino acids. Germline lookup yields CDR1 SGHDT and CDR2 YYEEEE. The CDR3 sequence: CASSLGGPANYGYTF. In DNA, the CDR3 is TGTGCCAGCAGCTTGGGGGGCCCAGCTAACTATGGCTACACCTTC.

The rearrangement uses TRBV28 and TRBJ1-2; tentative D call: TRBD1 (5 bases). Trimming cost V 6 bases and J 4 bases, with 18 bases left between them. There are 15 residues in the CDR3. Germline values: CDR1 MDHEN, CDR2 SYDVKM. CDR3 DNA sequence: TGTGCCAGCAGCCGGACGGGACTTGGTGGCTATGGCTACACCTTC. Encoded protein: CASSRTGLGGYGYTF.

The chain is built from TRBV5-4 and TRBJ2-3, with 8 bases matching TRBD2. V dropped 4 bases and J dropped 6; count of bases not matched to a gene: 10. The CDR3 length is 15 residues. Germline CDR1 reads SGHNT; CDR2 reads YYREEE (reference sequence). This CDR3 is CASSPRVAGQDTQYF. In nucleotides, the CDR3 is TGTGCCAGCAGCCCCAGGGTAGCGGGGCAGGATACGCAGTATTTT.

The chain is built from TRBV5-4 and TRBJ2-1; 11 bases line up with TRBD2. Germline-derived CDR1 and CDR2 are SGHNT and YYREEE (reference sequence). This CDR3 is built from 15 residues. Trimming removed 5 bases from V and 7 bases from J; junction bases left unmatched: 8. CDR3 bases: TGTGCCAGCAGGGACCTTAGCGGGAGGGATAATGAGCAGTTCTTC. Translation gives CASRDLSGRDNEQFF.

The DNA for the CDR3 is TGTGCCAGCAGGGCGGGAGGCGCGAACACCGGGGAGCTGTTTTTT. It translates to CASRAGGANTGELFF. The chain couples TRBV2 to TRBJ2-2, with 8 positions matching TRBD2. Germline V gene data show CDR1 as SNHLY and CDR2 as FYNNEI. CDR3 length equals 15 residues. V was pared by 6 bases and J by 0 bases, with 3 bases of the junction left unmatched.

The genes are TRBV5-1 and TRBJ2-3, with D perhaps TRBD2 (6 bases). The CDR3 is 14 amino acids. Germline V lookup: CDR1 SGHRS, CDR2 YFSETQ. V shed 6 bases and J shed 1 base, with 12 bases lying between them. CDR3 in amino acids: CASKGLLGTDTQYF. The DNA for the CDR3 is TGCGCCAGCAAGGGACTCCTGGGCACAGATACGCAGTATTTT.

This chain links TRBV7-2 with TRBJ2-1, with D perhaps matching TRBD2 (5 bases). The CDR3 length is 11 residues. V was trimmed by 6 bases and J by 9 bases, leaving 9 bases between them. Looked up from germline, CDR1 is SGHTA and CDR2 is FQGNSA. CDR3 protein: CASRPLGEQFF. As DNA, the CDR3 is TGTGCCAGCAGGCCACTAGGTGAGCAGTTCTTC.

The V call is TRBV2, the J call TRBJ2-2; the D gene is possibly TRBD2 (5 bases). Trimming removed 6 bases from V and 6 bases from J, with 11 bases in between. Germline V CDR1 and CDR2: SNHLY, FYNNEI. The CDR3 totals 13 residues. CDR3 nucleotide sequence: TGTGCCAGCAGCGGACTTTTCGCCGGGGAGCTGTTTTTT. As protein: CASSGLFAGELFF.

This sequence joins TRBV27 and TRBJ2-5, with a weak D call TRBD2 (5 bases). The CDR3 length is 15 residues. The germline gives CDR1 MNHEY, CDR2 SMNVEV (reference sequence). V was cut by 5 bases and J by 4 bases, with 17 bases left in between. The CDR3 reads CASSPPATRGETQYF. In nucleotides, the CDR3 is TGTGCCAGCAGTCCCCCGGCTACTCGGGGAGAGACCCAGTACTTC.

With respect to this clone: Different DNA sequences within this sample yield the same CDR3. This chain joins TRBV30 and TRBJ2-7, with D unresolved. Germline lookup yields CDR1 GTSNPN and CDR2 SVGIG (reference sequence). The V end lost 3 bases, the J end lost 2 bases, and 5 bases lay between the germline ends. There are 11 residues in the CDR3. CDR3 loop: CAWSLAYEQYF. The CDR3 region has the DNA TGTGCCTGGAGCCTAGCCTACGAGCAGTACTTC.

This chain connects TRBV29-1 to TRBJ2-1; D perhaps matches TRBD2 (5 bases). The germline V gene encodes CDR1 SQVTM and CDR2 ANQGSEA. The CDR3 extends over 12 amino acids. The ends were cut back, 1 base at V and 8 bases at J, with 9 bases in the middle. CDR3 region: CSVEGEGDEQFF. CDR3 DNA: TGCAGCGTTGAAGGTGAGGGCGATGAGCAGTTCTTC.

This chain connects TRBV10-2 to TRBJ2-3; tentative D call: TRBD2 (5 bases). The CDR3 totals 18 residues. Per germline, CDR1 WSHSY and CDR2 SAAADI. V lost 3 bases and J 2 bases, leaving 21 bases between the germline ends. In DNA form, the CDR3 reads TGCGCCAGCAGTGATTCCCCCGCGACGGGATCGACCACAGATACGCAGTATTTT. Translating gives CASSDSPATGSTTDTQYF.

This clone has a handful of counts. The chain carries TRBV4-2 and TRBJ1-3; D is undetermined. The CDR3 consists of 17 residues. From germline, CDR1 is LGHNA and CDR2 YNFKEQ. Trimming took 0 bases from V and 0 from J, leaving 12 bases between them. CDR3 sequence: CASSQDRTGGSGNTIYF. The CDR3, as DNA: TGTGCCAGCAGCCAAGATAGGACTGGAGGCTCTGGAAACACCATATATTTT.

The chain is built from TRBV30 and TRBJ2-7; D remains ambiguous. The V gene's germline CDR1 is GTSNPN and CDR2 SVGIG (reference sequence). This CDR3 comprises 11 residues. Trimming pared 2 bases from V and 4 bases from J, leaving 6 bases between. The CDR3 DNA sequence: TGTGCCTGGAGTTCAAATTACGAGCAGTACTTC. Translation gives CAWSSNYEQYF.

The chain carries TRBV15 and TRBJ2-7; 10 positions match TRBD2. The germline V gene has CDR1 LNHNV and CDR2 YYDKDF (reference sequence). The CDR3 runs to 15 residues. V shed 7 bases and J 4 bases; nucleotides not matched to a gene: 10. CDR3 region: CATKQETSGLYEQYF. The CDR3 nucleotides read TGTGCCACCAAACAAGAGACTAGCGGGTTGTACGAGCAGTACTTC.

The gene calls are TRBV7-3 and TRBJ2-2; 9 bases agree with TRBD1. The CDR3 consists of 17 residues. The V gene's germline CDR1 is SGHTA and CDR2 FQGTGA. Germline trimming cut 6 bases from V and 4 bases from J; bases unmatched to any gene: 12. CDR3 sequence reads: CASRNVTGTGSTGELFF. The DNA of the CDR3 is TGTGCCAGCAGAAATGTCACCGGGACAGGGAGCACCGGGGAGCTGTTTTTT.

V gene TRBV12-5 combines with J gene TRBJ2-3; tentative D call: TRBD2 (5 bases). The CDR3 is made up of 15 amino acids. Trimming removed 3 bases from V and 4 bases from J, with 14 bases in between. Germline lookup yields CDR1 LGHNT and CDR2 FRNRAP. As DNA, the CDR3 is TGTGCTAGTGGTTTTGGTGGGAGTGGTTCAGATACGCAGTATTTT. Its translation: CASGFGGSGSDTQYF.

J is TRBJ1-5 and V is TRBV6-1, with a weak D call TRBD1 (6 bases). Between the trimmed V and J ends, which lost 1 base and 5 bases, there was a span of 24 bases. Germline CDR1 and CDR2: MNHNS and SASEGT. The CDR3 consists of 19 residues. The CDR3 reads CASSEGEGRGLGIDQPQHF. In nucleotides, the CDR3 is TGTGCCAGCAGTGAAGGTGAGGGAAGGGGGTTAGGAATCGATCAGCCCCAGCATTTT.

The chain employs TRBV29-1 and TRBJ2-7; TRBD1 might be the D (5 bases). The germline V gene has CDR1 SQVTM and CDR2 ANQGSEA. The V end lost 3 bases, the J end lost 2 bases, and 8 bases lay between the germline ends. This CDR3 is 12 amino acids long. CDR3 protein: CSVDDSAYEQYF. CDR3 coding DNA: TGCAGCGTTGACGACAGTGCCTACGAGCAGTACTTC.

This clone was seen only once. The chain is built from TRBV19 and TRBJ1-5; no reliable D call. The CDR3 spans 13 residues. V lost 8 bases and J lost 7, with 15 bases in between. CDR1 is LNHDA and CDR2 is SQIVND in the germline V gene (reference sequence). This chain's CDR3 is CASAPLESQPQHF. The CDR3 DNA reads TGTGCCAGTGCCCCCTTAGAAAGCCAGCCCCAGCATTTT. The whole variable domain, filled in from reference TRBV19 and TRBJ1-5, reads DGGITQSPKYLFRKEGQNVTLSCEQNLNHDAMYWYRQDPGQGLRLIYYSQIVNDFQKGDIAEGYSVSREKKESFPLTVTSAQKNPTAFYLCASAPLESQPQHFGDGTRLSIL.

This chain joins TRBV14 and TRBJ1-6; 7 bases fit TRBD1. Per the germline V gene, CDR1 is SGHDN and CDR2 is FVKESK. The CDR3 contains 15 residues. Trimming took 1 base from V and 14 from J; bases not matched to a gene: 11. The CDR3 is CASSQALGQAVTLHF. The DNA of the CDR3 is TGTGCCAGCAGCCAAGCCCTCGGACAGGCGGTCACCCTCCACTTT.

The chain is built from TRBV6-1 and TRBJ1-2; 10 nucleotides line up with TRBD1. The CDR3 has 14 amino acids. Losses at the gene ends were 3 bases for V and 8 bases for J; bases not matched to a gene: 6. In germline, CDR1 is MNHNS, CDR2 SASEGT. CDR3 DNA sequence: TGTGCCAGCAGTGAGCTTGGGACAGGGGACGGCTACACCTTC. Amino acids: CASSELGTGDGYTF.

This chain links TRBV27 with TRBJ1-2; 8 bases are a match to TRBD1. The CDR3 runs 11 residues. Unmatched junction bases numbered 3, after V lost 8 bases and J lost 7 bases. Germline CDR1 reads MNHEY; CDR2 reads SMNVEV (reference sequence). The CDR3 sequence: CASQGARGYTF. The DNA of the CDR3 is TGTGCCAGCCAGGGGGCCCGTGGCTACACCTTC.

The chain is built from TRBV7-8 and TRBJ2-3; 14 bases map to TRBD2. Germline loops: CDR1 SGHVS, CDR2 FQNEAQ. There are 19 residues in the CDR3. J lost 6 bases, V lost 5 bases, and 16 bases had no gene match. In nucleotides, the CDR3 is TGTGCCAGCAGCAGATATGGACTAGCGGGAGGTAACGGGGGGGATACGCAGTATTTT. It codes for CASSRYGLAGGNGGDTQYF.

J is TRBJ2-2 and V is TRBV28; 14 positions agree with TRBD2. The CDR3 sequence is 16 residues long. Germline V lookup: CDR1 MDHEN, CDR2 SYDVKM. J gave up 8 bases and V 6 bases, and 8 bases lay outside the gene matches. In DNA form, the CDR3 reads TGTGCCAGCAGAAATTACGGACTAGCGGGAGGAGGGGAGCTGTTTTTT. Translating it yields CASRNYGLAGGGELFF.